Sequencing of this T cell receptor beta chain was carried out in a study of cytomegalovirus exposure and HLA in healthy donors. This clone was picked up one time. Data came from immunoSEQ multiplex PCR; TCRdb stores just in-frame clones and leaves some out. In the table there are some 260,000 clones, more than 85% of which are singletons. This clonotype was obtained from a man aged 18 to 35 in good health and CMV-seropositive. Sequencing was performed on PBMCs.

CDR3 DNA: TGTGCCAGCAGCTCGGGGGAGTTCACTGAAGCTTTCTTT. It is translated as CASSSGEFTEAFF. The chain has TRBV2 and TRBJ1-1; perhaps TRBD1 as D (5 bases). Germline V gene lookup returns CDR1 SNHLY and CDR2 FYNNEI. This CDR3 spans 13 amino acids. Trimming cost V 6 bases and J 4 bases, with 12 bases left between them.